Shown below are 7 T cell receptor beta chains from a single sample sequenced in a study of shared clonotypes between healthy human individuals. Libraries were prepared by immunoSEQ multiplex PCR; TCRdb keeps only in-frame clonotypes and omits some of them. The data contain roughly 700,000 clones, about 74% of them singletons. The sample taken for sequencing was memory CD4+ T cells sorted from blood. Subset of the sample: CD45RA-negative fraction. Receptors were obtained from a woman aged 25 to 39 in good health.

Only a few counts were recorded for this clone. Other DNA sequences in this sample translate to the same CDR3. This rearrangement joins TRBV6-5 to TRBJ2-7; 7 bases are a match to TRBD1. This CDR3 spans 14 amino acids. V gave up 5 bases and J gave up 3 bases; unmatched junction bases: 7. Germline values: CDR1 MNHEY, CDR2 SVGAGI. CDR3 nucleotide sequence: TGTGCCAGCAGTCCGACCGGGACAGACTACGAGCAGTACTTC. Translation gives CASSPTGTDYEQYF.

This clone was observed a handful of times. The chain couples TRBV19 to TRBJ1-1, with D uncertain. The CDR3 contains 15 residues. Trimming took off 5 bases at V and 1 base at J, with 14 bases between the two ends. Germline V gives CDR1 LNHDA, CDR2 SQIVND (reference sequence). The CDR3 spells CASSLGESQNTEAFF. The DNA for the CDR3 is TGTGCCAGTAGTTTAGGCGAGAGCCAGAACACTGAAGCTTTCTTT. Using reference TRBV19 and TRBJ1-1 for the parts outside the CDR3, the full variable domain is DGGITQSPKYLFRKEGQNVTLSCEQNLNHDAMYWYRQDPGQGLRLIYYSQIVNDFQKGDIAEGYSVSREKKESFPLTVTSAQKNPTAFYLCASSLGESQNTEAFFGQGTRLTVV.

The chain uses TRBV15 and TRBJ1-3; no definite D call. Trimming left V 0 bases short and J 2 bases short, with 11 bases between. The CDR3 length is 16 residues. CDR1 and CDR2 from the germline V gene are LNHNV and YYDKDF (reference sequence). CDR3 amino acids: CATSRDLGVTGNTIYF. DNA for the CDR3: TGTGCCACCAGCAGAGATTTGGGAGTTACTGGAAACACCATATATTTT.

This clone has a handful of counts. The rearrangement joins TRBV7-9 to TRBJ1-1; D is unclear. V dropped 3 bases and J dropped 5 bases, with 13 bases sitting between them. Per germline, CDR1 SEHNR and CDR2 FQNEAQ (reference sequence). CDR3 length: 14 residues. The chain's CDR3 is CASSFGPMGTEAFF. CDR3 DNA: TGTGCCAGCAGCTTCGGACCCATGGGAACTGAAGCTTTCTTT.

The chain carries TRBV7-9 and TRBJ2-5; D is perhaps TRBD1 (5 bases). Germline lookup yields CDR1 SEHNR and CDR2 FQNEAQ (reference sequence). With 3 bases removed from V and 10 bases from J, the gap between germline ends came to 9 bases. The CDR3 sequence is 11 residues long. CDR3 nucleotides: TGTGCCAGCAGCTTCCAGGGTAGCCAGTACTTC. Amino acids: CASSFQGSQYF.

J is TRBJ2-3 and V is TRBV7-8; TRBD2 might be the D (6 bases). Trimming stripped 5 bases from V and 3 bases from J, with 27 bases between. This CDR3 is 19 amino acids long. Germline V gives CDR1 SGHVS, CDR2 FQNEAQ. As DNA, the CDR3 is TGTGCCAGCAGCCCCCGGTCGGCAGGGACTGAATTTCGTACAGATACGCAGTATTTT. As protein: CASSPRSAGTEFRTDTQYF.

The chain has TRBV11-2 and TRBJ1-2; unclear D gene. V lost 5 bases, J lost 1 base, and 14 bases lay in between. CDR3 size: 15 residues. Germline V CDR1 and CDR2: SGHAT, FQNNGV. CDR3 protein: CASSLNPHSNYGYTF. CDR3 sequence (DNA): TGTGCCAGCAGCCTCAACCCCCACAGTAACTATGGCTACACCTTC.